Here is one TCR beta chain with its context. The source of the sample is a study of shared clonotypes between healthy human individuals. Assay runs were performed at deep level. Each replicate PCR on the sorted subsets used roughly 210 ng DNA (around 30,000 T cell genomes). Repertoires were generated with immunoSEQ multiplex PCR, while TCRdb's copy carries only in-frame clones and drops some. The sample lists about 2 million clones, about 95% occurring once. Germline assignment: CDR1 MDHEN and CDR2 SYDVKM. The CDR3 has 18 residues. J lost 0 bases, V lost 3 bases, and 5 bases had no gene match. Naive CD8 cells lacked CD45RO, underwent positive selection for CCR7 and left out terminally differentiated effector memory CD45RA+ cells. The donors, all of them Caucasian adults, lived in Nashville, Tennessee.

The origin of this receptor is a man aged 18 to 29 in good health. V usage is TRBV28 and J usage is TRBJ2-6, with 10 positions matching TRBD1. Sequenced: naive CD8+ T cells sorted from blood. CDR3: CASSFKGQGDSGANVLTF. CDR3 sequence (DNA): TGTGCCAGCAGTTTTAAAGGACAGGGGGACTCTGGGGCCAACGTCCTGACTTTC.